This T cell receptor beta chain came from a study of T cells in localized non-small cell lung cancer. Overall study results and limits: Heterogeneity remains possible because sequencing was limited to only one tumor region. Clonality peaked in uninvolved adjacent lung rather than tumor. Among blood samples, higher T cell density accompanied longer overall survival. When the top 100 tumor clones were examined, a median 57 of them also appeared in the adjacent lung, which was paired and uninvolved.

V gave up 0 bases and J gave up 0 bases, with 21 bases separating them. The CDR3 spans 19 residues. Germline CDR1 SGHKS, CDR2 YYEKEE (reference sequence). Sequencing used immunoSEQ multiplex PCR; TCRdb keeps in-frame clones, though not all of them. The sample has around 16,000 clones; 89% are singletons. A remark on this clone: The antigen remains undetermined.

The origin of this receptor is a female donor older than 55 with stage III squamous cell lung carcinoma. The chain has TRBV5-5 and TRBJ1-1; possible D gene TRBD1, 5 bases. The sample consisted of peripheral blood, taken before any cancer treatment. The CDR3 here is CASSLGGRALAAMNTEAFF. The DNA of the CDR3 is TGTGCCAGCAGCTTGGGGGGCCGGGCCCTGGCGGCGATGAACACTGAAGCTTTCTTT.